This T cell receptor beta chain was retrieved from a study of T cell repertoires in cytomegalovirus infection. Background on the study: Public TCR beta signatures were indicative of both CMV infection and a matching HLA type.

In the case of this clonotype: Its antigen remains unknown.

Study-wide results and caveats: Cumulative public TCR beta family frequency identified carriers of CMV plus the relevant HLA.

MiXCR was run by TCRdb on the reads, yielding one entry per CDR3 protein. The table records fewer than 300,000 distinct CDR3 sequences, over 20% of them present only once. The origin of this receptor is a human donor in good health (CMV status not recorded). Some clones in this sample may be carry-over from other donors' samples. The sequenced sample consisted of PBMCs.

CDR3 DNA sequence: TGCAGCGTTGAAAGGGCAGGGGGGAACACTGAAGCTTTCTTT. It yields the protein CSVERAGGNTEAFF. The genes are TRBV29-1 and TRBJ1-1; 7 bases align to TRBD1. J was trimmed by 1 base and V by 2 bases; bases with no gene match: 4. This CDR3 spans 14 amino acids. Germline CDR1 is SQVTM and CDR2 is ANQGSEA.